A single sample is the source of the 30 T cell receptor beta chains below, sequenced in a study of T cell repertoires in cytomegalovirus infection. TCRdb processed the reads anew with MiXCR; each CDR3 protein has one entry. The sample consists of 300,000 to 400,000 distinct CDR3 sequences, approximately 18% of them appearing once. Source material: PBMCs. The receptors shown here come from a human donor in good health (CMV status not recorded). Some clones in this sample may be carry-over from other donors' samples.

The rearrangement links TRBV14 to TRBJ1-1; D is possibly TRBD1 (5 bases). V was cut by 1 base and J by 8 bases, with 8 bases left in between. This CDR3 has 12 amino acids. Germline lookup yields CDR1 SGHDN and CDR2 FVKESK. In nucleotides, the CDR3 is TGTGCCAGCAGCCAAGTTGGGGGGGAAGCTTTCTTT. Its translation: CASSQVGGEAFF.

The chain is built from TRBV7-9 and TRBJ2-7; 8 bases map to TRBD1. The length of the CDR3 is 15 residues. CDR1 and CDR2 (germline): SEHNR, FQNEAQ (reference sequence). V was clipped by 4 bases and J by 2 bases; unmatched bases: 7. CDR3 sequence reads: CASSSPGQETYEQYF. CDR3 sequence (DNA): TGTGCCAGCAGCTCTCCGGGACAGGAAACCTACGAGCAGTACTTC. The whole variable domain, remainder taken from reference TRBV7-9 and TRBJ2-7, is DTGVSQNPRHKITKRGQNVTFRCDPISEHNRLYWYRQTLGQGPEFLTYFQNEAQLEKSRLLSDRFSAERPKGSFSTLEIQRTEQGDSAMYLCASSSPGQETYEQYFGPGTRLTVT.

J is TRBJ2-5 and V is TRBV7-8; D possibly corresponds to TRBD2 (6 bases). The CDR3 consists of 17 residues. With 5 bases removed from V and 5 bases from J, the gap between germline ends came to 24 bases. Germline V gene sequence: CDR1 SGHVS, CDR2 FQNEAQ. The CDR3 DNA reads TGTGCCAGCAGCCGAATAACGGGACTCAAAGGCCCGGAGACCCAGTACTTC. It specifies CASSRITGLKGPETQYF.

This clonotype was seen ten or more times. The chain employs TRBV7-2 and TRBJ2-5; D not resolved. The CDR3 runs to 16 residues. CDR1 is SGHTA, CDR2 FQGNSA, per germline. The germline V and J ends were trimmed by 2 bases and 2 bases, with 15 bases remaining between them. CDR3 sequence (DNA): TGTGCCAGCAGCTTATTAAAGTGGGAACTACAAGAGACCCAGTACTTC. It is translated as CASSLLKWELQETQYF.

This clonotype was found a few times. This chain joins TRBV10-3 and TRBJ1-5; D gene uncertain. The V gene's germline CDR1 is ENHRY and CDR2 SYGVKD. CDR3 size: 14 residues. V lost 0 bases and J 11 bases, leaving 14 bases between the germline ends. The DNA of the CDR3 is TGTGCCATCAGTGAGTCGGGTAATCCCGGGTCCCAGCATTTT. Amino acids: CAISESGNPGSQHF.

This clonotype came up a few times. The chain uses TRBV20-1 and TRBJ2-7; D is unresolved. Between the trimmed V and J ends, which lost 3 bases and 6 bases, there was a span of 9 bases. CDR3 size: 11 residues. Germline values: CDR1 DFQATT, CDR2 SNEGSKA (reference sequence). In nucleotides, the CDR3 is TGCAGTGCTAGGCAAGATTTCGAGCAGTACTTC. Protein sequence: CSARQDFEQYF.

This clonotype occurred many times. V is TRBV7-8 and J is TRBJ2-5; 9 positions match TRBD1. V trimming: 5 bases; J trimming: 2 bases; junction bases outside the gene matches: 9. The CDR3 is 16 amino acids. From germline, CDR1 is SGHVS and CDR2 FQNEAQ. This CDR3 is CASSDRSGTGQETQYF. CDR3 coding DNA: TGTGCCAGCAGCGACCGGTCCGGGACAGGGCAAGAGACCCAGTACTTC.

The chain combines TRBV20-1 with TRBJ1-1, with 8 bases fitting TRBD1. From germline, CDR1 is DFQATT and CDR2 SNEGSKA (reference sequence). The trim removed 0 bases at V and 1 base at J, leaving 4 bases unmatched. The CDR3 has 15 residues. CDR3 in DNA: TGCAGTGCTAGAGATCCAGGGACAGGGAACACTGAAGCTTTCTTT. This gives the protein CSARDPGTGNTEAFF.

This clonotype was observed many times. This chain links TRBV7-8 with TRBJ2-5; D call uncertain. Trimming cost V 2 bases and J 7 bases, with 23 bases left between them. The CDR3 runs 17 residues. Germline V CDR1 and CDR2: SGHVS, FQNEAQ. The CDR3 DNA reads TGTGCCAGCAGCTTACTGGTACCGGGCCTCGGTCCGGGGACCCAGTACTTC. It codes for CASSLLVPGLGPGTQYF.

This sequence joins TRBV2 and TRBJ1-4; D uncertain. Germline CDR1 reads SNHLY; CDR2 reads FYNNEI. CDR3 length: 15 amino acids. Trimming removed 3 bases at V and 8 bases at J, with 16 bases between. As DNA, the CDR3 is TGTGCCAGCAGTGACGGGAGGTGGGGTAACGAAAAACTGTTTTTT. This sequence encodes CASSDGRWGNEKLFF.

This clonotype was seen many times. The rearrangement uses TRBV7-8 and TRBJ1-1; D not certain. Germline CDR1 SGHVS, CDR2 FQNEAQ. Trimming shortened V by 5 bases and J by 6 bases, and 19 bases separated the two germline ends. The CDR3 sequence is 15 residues long. The CDR3 bases are TGTGCCAGCAGCCCACCGTGGCCAGCGGAGTCTGAAGCTTTCTTT. Protein: CASSPPWPAESEAFF.

This clonotype was recorded many times. The chain employs TRBV6-6 and TRBJ2-3; 9 nucleotides match TRBD2. CDR1 is MNHNY and CDR2 is SVGAGI in the germline V gene (reference sequence). The ends lost 6 bases at V and 2 bases at J; junction bases unmatched: 6. CDR3 length: 15 amino acids. The CDR3 spells CASSGVAGVTDTQYF. The DNA for the CDR3 is TGTGCCAGCAGCGGAGTAGCGGGAGTCACAGATACGCAGTATTTT.

This clonotype came up many times. V and J are TRBV6-2 or TRBV6-3 and TRBJ2-1; D may match TRBD1 or TRBD2 (6 bases each). The V end lost 8 bases, the J end lost 4 bases, and 18 bases lay between the germline ends. This CDR3 has 15 residues. CDR1 and CDR2 from the germline V gene are MNHEY and SVGEGT. This CDR3 is CASQFLQGGYNEQFF. The CDR3 DNA is TGTGCCAGCCAGTTTCTACAGGGAGGTTACAATGAGCAGTTCTTC.

The rearrangement uses TRBV5-4 and TRBJ1-1; 7 nucleotides line up with TRBD1. The junction had 9 bases not matched to a gene; V was cut back by 4 bases and J by 0 bases. CDR1 and CDR2 from the germline V gene are SGHNT and YYREEE (reference sequence). CDR3 size: 16 residues. CDR3: CASSARQGSVNTEAFF. The CDR3 DNA reads TGTGCCAGCAGCGCCCGACAGGGTTCGGTGAACACTGAAGCTTTCTTT. The full variable domain, completed using reference TRBV5-4 and TRBJ1-1, is ETGVTQSPTHLIKTRGQQVTLRCSSQSGHNTVSWYQQALGQGPQFIFQYYREEENGRGNFPPRFSGLQFPNYSSELNVNALELDDSALYLCASSARQGSVNTEAFFGQGTRLTVV.

This clonotype appeared a few times. CDR3 residues: CSASDRGQETEAFF. CDR3 DNA: TGCAGTGCTAGCGACAGGGGCCAGGAGACTGAAGCTTTCTTT. The chain recombines TRBV20-1 with TRBJ1-1; 8 positions agree with TRBD1. V shed 3 bases, J shed 5 bases, and the junction held 8 bases outside the gene matches. The CDR3 totals 14 residues. Germline V gene data show CDR1 as DFQATT and CDR2 as SNEGSKA (reference sequence).

In this sample, this clonotype turned up many times. V and J are TRBV7-8 and TRBJ1-6, with D tentatively TRBD1 (5 bases). The V end lost 6 bases, the J end lost 10 bases, and 16 bases lay between the germline ends. Germline CDR1 and CDR2: SGHVS and FQNEAQ. The CDR3 has 14 amino acids. This chain's CDR3 is CASSYSTVGSPLHF. The DNA for the CDR3 is TGTGCCAGCAGTTATTCGACAGTGGGATCACCCCTCCACTTT.

The CDR3 here is CASSIGLSNGELFF. In DNA, the CDR3 is TGTGCCAGTAGTATAGGACTGAGTAACGGGGAGCTGTTTTTT. This sequence joins TRBV19 and TRBJ2-2; D is undetermined. Germline CDR1 reads LNHDA; CDR2 reads SQIVND (reference sequence). This CDR3 comprises 14 residues. V was trimmed by 1 base and J by 7 bases, leaving 10 bases between them.

This clonotype was seen more than once but under ten times. The gene calls are TRBV19 and TRBJ1-5; the match to TRBD1 covers 7 bases. The CDR3 contains 15 residues. Germline values: CDR1 LNHDA, CDR2 SQIVND (reference sequence). Germline trimming cut 5 bases from V and 7 bases from J; bases unmatched to any gene: 11. CDR3 in amino acids: CASSPLLQGRQPQHF. CDR3 in DNA: TGTGCCAGTAGTCCCCTGCTACAGGGGAGGCAGCCCCAGCATTTT. Complete variable domain (other parts from reference TRBV19 and TRBJ1-5): DGGITQSPKYLFRKEGQNVTLSCEQNLNHDAMYWYRQDPGQGLRLIYYSQIVNDFQKGDIAEGYSVSREKKESFPLTVTSAQKNPTAFYLCASSPLLQGRQPQHFGDGTRLSIL.

This clonotype was detected ten times or more. This chain links TRBV7-2 with TRBJ1-4, with TRBD1 identical over 8 bases. The junction had 2 bases not matched to a gene; V was cut back by 5 bases and J by 6 bases. This CDR3 is built from 13 residues. Germline CDR1 is SGHTA and CDR2 is FQGNSA. This chain's CDR3 is CASSTDRDEKLFF. CDR3 coding DNA: TGTGCCAGCAGCACGGACAGGGATGAAAAACTGTTTTTT.

The V and J genes are TRBV2 and TRBJ2-1; D may correspond to TRBD1 or TRBD2 (6 bases each). The CDR3 is 14 amino acids. Trimming stripped 6 bases from V and 1 base from J, with 10 bases between. CDR1 and CDR2 from the germline V gene are SNHLY and FYNNEI. The CDR3 loop is CASRRDTSYNEQFF. DNA of the CDR3: TGTGCCAGCAGGCGGGACACATCCTACAATGAGCAGTTCTTC. Full variable domain (remainder filled in from reference TRBV2 and TRBJ2-1): EPEVTQTPSHQVTQMGQEVILRCVPISNHLYFYWYRQILGQKVEFLVSFYNNEISEKSEIFDDQFSVERPDGSNFTLKIRSTKLEDSAMYFCASRRDTSYNEQFFGPGTRLTVL.

J is TRBJ2-3 and V is TRBV2, with a weak D call TRBD2 (6 bases). V was cut by 6 bases and J by 6 bases, with 16 bases left in between. Germline V gene lookup returns CDR1 SNHLY and CDR2 FYNNEI. The CDR3 runs 14 residues. The CDR3: CASRLSGSGDTQYF. CDR3 nucleotide sequence: TGTGCCAGCAGGTTGTCCGGGAGTGGGGATACGCAGTATTTT.

A remark on this clonotype: A much larger clone is a single base away; this may be a read error. This rearrangement joins TRBV19 to TRBJ2-1, with D hard to call. Germline-derived CDR1 and CDR2 are LNHDA and SQIVND (reference sequence). Trimming removed 5 bases from V and 5 bases from J, with 7 bases in between. This CDR3 has 12 residues. The DNA of the CDR3 is TGTGCCAGTAGTCATGGGGACAATGAGCAGTTCTTC. Its protein is CASSHGDNEQFF.

This chain joins TRBV20-1 and TRBJ2-7; D unresolved. The CDR3 extends over 11 amino acids. Germline CDR1 reads DFQATT; CDR2 reads SNEGSKA (reference sequence). V lost 7 bases and J 2 bases, leaving 9 bases between the germline ends. The CDR3 coding sequence is TGCAGTGTTACAGTCGCCTACGAGCAGTACTTC. Its translation is CSVTVAYEQYF.

This clonotype was detected many times. The chain joins TRBV7-8 to TRBJ2-7, with 11 bases identical to TRBD2. Trimming cost V 3 bases and J 5 bases; bases outside gene matches: 18. The CDR3 is 19 amino acids. CDR1 and CDR2 from the germline V gene are SGHVS and FQNEAQ. CDR3 in DNA: TGTGCCAGCAGCTTTCGTTTCCGACTAGCGGGAACGAACGGGAACGAGCAGTACTTC. Protein sequence: CASSFRFRLAGTNGNEQYF.

The V call is TRBV20-1, the J call TRBJ1-1; the D gene is possibly TRBD1 (5 bases). The V gene lost 2 bases and the J gene lost 11 bases, with 12 bases spanning the gap. Germline V gene data show CDR1 as DFQATT and CDR2 as SNEGSKA (reference sequence). The CDR3 is 11 amino acids. The CDR3 coding sequence is TGCAGTGCTAGACCCGGGACTCCTGCTTTCTTT. This translates into CSARPGTPAFF.

This clonotype was counted at least ten times. The chain uses TRBV7-6 and TRBJ1-3; D may be TRBD1 (6 bases). This CDR3 comprises 17 residues. V lost 1 base and J 0 bases, leaving 13 bases between the germline ends. From germline, CDR1 is SGHVS and CDR2 FNYEAQ. CDR3 sequence reads: CASSLVRDTFSGNTIYF. DNA for the CDR3: TGTGCCAGCAGCTTAGTAAGGGACACATTCTCTGGAAACACCATATATTTT.

This clonotype was counted only a few times. This chain links TRBV25-1 with TRBJ2-7; D is unresolved. With 1 base removed from V and 5 bases from J, the gap between germline ends came to 15 bases. The CDR3 contains 15 residues. Germline V CDR1 and CDR2: MGHDK, SYGVNS. CDR3: CASSESQMGFHEQYF. DNA of the CDR3: TGTGCCAGCAGTGAATCACAGATGGGGTTCCACGAGCAGTACTTC.

The V and J genes are TRBV20-1 and TRBJ2-5; TRBD2 aligns across 8 bases. V was clipped by 4 bases and J by 2 bases; unmatched bases: 3. Germline V CDR1 and CDR2: DFQATT, SNEGSKA (reference sequence). The CDR3 loop spans 13 amino acids. This CDR3 reads CSATGLEQETQYF. The CDR3 bases are TGCAGTGCTACGGGACTAGAGCAAGAGACCCAGTACTTC.

This clonotype occurred a few times. The chain is built from TRBV7-9 and TRBJ2-3; no firm D call. The V gene lost 1 base and the J gene lost 0 bases, with 8 bases spanning the gap. The CDR3 is made up of 15 amino acids. CDR1 is SEHNR and CDR2 is FQNEAQ in the germline V gene (reference sequence). CDR3 protein: CASSLGQSSTDTQYF. The CDR3 DNA reads as TGTGCCAGCAGCTTAGGGCAGTCTAGCACAGATACGCAGTATTTT.

A few counts support this clonotype. The chain combines TRBV20-1 with TRBJ2-3; a possible D gene is TRBD1 (6 bases). V was cut by 7 bases and J by 3 bases, with 14 bases left in between. CDR1 is DFQATT, CDR2 SNEGSKA, per germline (reference sequence). The CDR3 is 13 amino acids. The CDR3 nucleotides read TGCAGTGTAGCAGGGGTAGTAACAGATACGCAGTATTTT. This sequence encodes CSVAGVVTDTQYF.